The text below deals with one TCR beta chain. This clonotype has at least ten counts. Its target antigen remains unknown. No per-base quality is available; no much larger clone lies one base away. The sample is drawn from a study of T-cell memory formation after mild COVID-19 (dated by TCRdb to the early 2020s). For context, the study as a whole: TCR sequence clusters from the two donors were found to be largely donor specific. Two young, previously healthy adult volunteers, one female and one male, were included in the cohort. In two donors, T-cell clones that expanded and contracted after mild COVID-19 were followed by sequencing TCRalpha and TCRbeta repertoires longitudinally. The full study reports these points: Contracting CD4+ clones appeared mostly in the CM and EM memory subsets, whereas CD8+ clones were enriched in EMRA. Some responding clones were detected in pre-infection memory, which suggested that pre-existing cross-reactive memory T cells had joined the SARS-CoV-2 response. Only a couple of mild cases were covered by the study, and larger cohorts that include severe cases with pre-infection samples were considered necessary. Balanced CD4/CD8 phenotypes were observed for clones contracting from day 15 to 85, whereas a bias towards CD4+ was observed for a second wave of clones expanding from day 15 to 37. SARS-CoV-2 specificity was not confirmed for the second-wave clones peaking on day 37.

Per the germline V gene, SGHRS is the CDR1 and YFSETQ is the CDR2. Including cysteine and phenylalanine, the CDR3 has 14 amino acids. CDR3 DNA is the only sequence kept; it has 42 bases, read in frame from the first base. Trimming takes 1 base from V and 2 bases from J, and the germline ends sit 10 bases apart. Ficoll-Paque density gradient centrifugation was the method used to isolate PBMCs. TCRdb lists the instrument as Illumina NovaSeq 6000. Using 5'RACE with constant-segment primers, TCRalpha and TCRbeta cDNA libraries were constructed, with sample barcodes and unique molecular identifiers added in the process. Trizol reagent was used to extract RNA from every sample. Amplification of the libraries took two PCR steps, and the second step added a second sample barcode plus Illumina TruSeq adapters. Sequencing of the libraries was done on an Illumina NovaSeq, producing 2 x 150 bp paired-end reads. The authors' pipeline ran thus. The reads were demultiplexed and collapsed into UMI-guided consensus sequences using migec v1.2.7. Using mixcr v2.1.11, the UMI consensuses were aligned to TRA and TRB V and J templates and assembled into clonotypes. A clonotype was counted as expanded or contracted only if both edgeR and NoisET called the change significant, with noise models trained on biological replicates. edgeR calls used a false discovery rate-adjusted p below 0.01 and a log2 fold-change threshold of 1. As an exploratory analysis of dynamics, PCA with hierarchical clustering was applied to max-normalized trajectories of the 1000 most abundant clonotypes. Separately sequenced CD4+ and CD8+ repertoires were used to assign a CD4 or CD8 phenotype to each responding clone. TCRdb ran its own pipeline on the public reads, namely fastp trimming at Q25 and MiXCR clone calling, and kept in-frame beta chains. All rows with the same CDR3 protein become a single entry with the most common DNA and genes. TCRdb, not the original authors, processed these V and J calls. Counted in this sample were roughly 600,000 distinct CDR3 sequences; approximately 18% of them appeared once. Around 12% of the sample goes to the ten largest clones.

The V and J segments used are TRBV5-1 and TRBJ2-7, with TRBD1 tentatively as D gene (6 bases match). What was sequenced was PBMCs or a T cell subset sorted from them (not recorded which). The sequence came from an adult woman who had mild COVID-19 (a few samples of this study predate the infection). The sample titles of this study are shuffled in the database, so cell type and time point are left out; the donor was told from shared clones. The DNA sequence follows: TGCGCCAGCAGCTTGACAGGGTCCACCTACGAGCAGTACTTC. The translation is CASSLTGSTYEQYF.